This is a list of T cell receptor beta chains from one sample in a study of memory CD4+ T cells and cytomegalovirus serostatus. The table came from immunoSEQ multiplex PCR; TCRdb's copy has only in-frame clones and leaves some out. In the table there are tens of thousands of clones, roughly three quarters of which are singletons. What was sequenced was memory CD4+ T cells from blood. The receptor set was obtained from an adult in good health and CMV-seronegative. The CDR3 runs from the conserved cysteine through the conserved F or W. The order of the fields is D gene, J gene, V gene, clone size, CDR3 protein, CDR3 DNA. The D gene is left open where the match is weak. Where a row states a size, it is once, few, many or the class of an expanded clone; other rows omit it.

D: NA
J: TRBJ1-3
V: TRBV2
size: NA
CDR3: CASSEEGDGNTIYF
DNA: TGTGCCAGCAGTGAGGAAGGGGATGGAAACACCATATATTTT

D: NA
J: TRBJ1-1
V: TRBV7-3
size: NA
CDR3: CASRGGTEAFF
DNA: TGTGCCAGCCGGGGGGGGACTGAAGCTTTCTTT

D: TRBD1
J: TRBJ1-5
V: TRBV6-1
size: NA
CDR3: CASSEDRGQPQHF
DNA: TGTGCCAGCAGCGAAGACAGGGGTCAGCCCCAGCATTTT

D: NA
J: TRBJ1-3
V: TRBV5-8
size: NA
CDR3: CASGTLWGSSGNTIYF
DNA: TGTGCCAGCGGAACTTTATGGGGCAGCTCTGGAAACACCATATATTTT

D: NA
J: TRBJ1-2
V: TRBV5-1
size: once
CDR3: CASSFDSYGYTF
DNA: TGCGCCAGCAGCTTTGACAGCTATGGCTACACCTTC

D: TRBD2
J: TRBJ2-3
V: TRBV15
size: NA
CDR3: CATSRDRRLAGGGDTQYF
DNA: TGTGCCACCAGCAGAGATCGTCGGCTAGCGGGAGGGGGAGATACGCAGTATTTT

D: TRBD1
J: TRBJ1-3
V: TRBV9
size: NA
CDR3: CASSSGGSGNTIYF
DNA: TGTGCCAGCAGCTCAGGGGGGTCTGGAAACACCATATATTTT

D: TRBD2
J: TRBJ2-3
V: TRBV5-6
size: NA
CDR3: CASSMGLVTQYF
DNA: TGTGCCAGCAGCATGGGACTAGTTACGCAGTATTTT

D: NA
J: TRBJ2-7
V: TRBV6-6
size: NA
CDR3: CASSLQEYYEQYF
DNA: TGTGCCAGCAGTTTACAGGAGTATTACGAGCAGTACTTC

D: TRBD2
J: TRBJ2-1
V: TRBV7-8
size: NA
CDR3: CASSLHRLAGNYGGDEQFF
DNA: TGTGCCAGCAGCTTACATAGACTAGCAGGGAATTACGGCGGCGATGAGCAGTTCTTC

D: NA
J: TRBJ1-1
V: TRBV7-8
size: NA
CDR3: CASSVVQVGDTEAFF
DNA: TGTGCCAGCAGCGTAGTACAGGTCGGCGACACTGAAGCTTTCTTT

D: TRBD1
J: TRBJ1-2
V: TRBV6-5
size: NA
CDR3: CASSFADGTGLYGYTF
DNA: TGTGCCAGCAGTTTTGCCGACGGGACAGGCCTCTATGGCTACACCTTC

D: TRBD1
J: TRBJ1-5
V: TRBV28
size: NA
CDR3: CASSLQGALNQPQHF
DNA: TGTGCCAGCAGTTTACAGGGGGCGCTAAATCAGCCCCAGCATTTT

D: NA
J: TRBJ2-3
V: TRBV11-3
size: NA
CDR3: CASSLQGRGLGDTQYF
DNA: TGTGCCAGCAGCTTACAAGGTCGCGGGTTGGGGGATACGCAGTATTTT

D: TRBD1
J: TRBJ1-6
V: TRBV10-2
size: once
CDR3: CASNLRTGRF
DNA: TGCGCCAGCAATCTCAGGACAGGGCGGTTT

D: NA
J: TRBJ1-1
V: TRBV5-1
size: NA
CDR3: CASSSRPQLGTEAFF
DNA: TGCGCCAGCAGCTCCCGACCCCAGTTGGGAACTGAAGCTTTCTTT

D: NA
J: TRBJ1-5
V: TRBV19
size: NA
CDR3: CASKWGSNQPQHF
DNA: TGTGCCAGTAAATGGGGGAGCAATCAGCCCCAGCATTTT

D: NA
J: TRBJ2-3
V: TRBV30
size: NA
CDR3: CAWSVSTDTQYF
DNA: TGTGCCTGGAGTGTCTCGACAGATACGCAGTATTTT

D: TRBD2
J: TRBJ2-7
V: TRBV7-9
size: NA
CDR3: CASSPEVGSGSPTYEQYF
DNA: TGTGCCAGCAGCCCCGAGGTCGGTAGCGGGAGCCCGACCTACGAGCAGTACTTC

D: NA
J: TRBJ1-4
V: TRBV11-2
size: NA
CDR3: CASSLALTAGNEKLFF
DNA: TGTGCCAGCAGCTTAGCGCTCACAGCCGGGAATGAAAAACTGTTTTTT

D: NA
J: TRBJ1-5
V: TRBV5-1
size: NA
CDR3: CASSLDGQGNQPQHF
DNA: TGCGCCAGCAGCTTGGATGGCCAGGGCAATCAGCCCCAGCATTTT

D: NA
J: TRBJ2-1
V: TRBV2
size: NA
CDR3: CASRSPPRDGYNEQFF
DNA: TGTGCCAGCAGATCCCCCCCGCGGGATGGGTACAATGAGCAGTTCTTC

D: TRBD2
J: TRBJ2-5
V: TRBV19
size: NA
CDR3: CASSTTLAGGPYQETQYF
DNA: TGTGCCAGTAGCACCACCCTAGCGGGAGGGCCATACCAAGAGACCCAGTACTTC

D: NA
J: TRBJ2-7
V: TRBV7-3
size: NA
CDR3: CASSSVGGDTVYEQYF
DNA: TGTGCCAGCAGCTCCGTAGGGGGGGACACTGTTTACGAGCAGTACTTC

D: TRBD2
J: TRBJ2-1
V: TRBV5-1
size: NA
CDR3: CASSFLAGGPSYNEQFF
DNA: TGCGCCAGCAGCTTCTTAGCGGGAGGGCCCTCCTACAATGAGCAGTTCTTC

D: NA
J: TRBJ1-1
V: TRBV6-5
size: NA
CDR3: CASSYGGGTEAFF
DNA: TGTGCCAGCAGTTACGGGGGGGGGACTGAAGCTTTCTTT

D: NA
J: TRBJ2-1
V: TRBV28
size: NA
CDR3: CASSFGGSSYNEQFF
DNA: TGTGCCAGCAGTTTCGGGGGTTCTTCCTACAATGAGCAGTTCTTC

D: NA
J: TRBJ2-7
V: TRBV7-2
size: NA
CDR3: CASSLTGFNEQYF
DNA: TGTGCCAGCAGCTTAACAGGGTTCAACGAGCAGTACTTC

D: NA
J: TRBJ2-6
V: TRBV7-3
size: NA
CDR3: CASSPTALTGPGANVLTF
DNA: TGTGCCAGCAGTCCGACGGCCTTGACGGGCCCTGGGGCCAACGTCCTGACTTTC

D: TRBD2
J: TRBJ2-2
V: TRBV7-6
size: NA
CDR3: CASSLGGRARTGELFF
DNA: TGTGCCAGCAGCTTAGGTGGGAGGGCCAGGACCGGGGAGCTGTTTTTT

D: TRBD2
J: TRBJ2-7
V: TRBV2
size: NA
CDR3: CASKGLAGAPPF
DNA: TGTGCCAGCAAGGGACTAGCGGGGGCCCCTCCCTTC

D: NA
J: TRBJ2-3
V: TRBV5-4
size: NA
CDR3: CASRGVEVDTQYF
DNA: TGTGCCAGCCGCGGGGTAGAAGTAGATACGCAGTATTTT

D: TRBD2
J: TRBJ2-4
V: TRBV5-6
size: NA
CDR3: CASSLVGGAPKNIQYF
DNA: TGTGCCAGCAGCTTGGTCGGGGGGGCGCCCAAAAACATTCAGTACTTC

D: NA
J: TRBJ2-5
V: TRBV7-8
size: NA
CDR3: CASSLGVSSQETQYF
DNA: TGTGCCAGCAGCTTAGGTGTCAGTTCACAAGAGACCCAGTACTTC

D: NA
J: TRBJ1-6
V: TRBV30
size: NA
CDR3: CAWSREDSPLHF
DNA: TGTGCCTGGAGCCGAGAGGATTCACCCCTCCACTTT

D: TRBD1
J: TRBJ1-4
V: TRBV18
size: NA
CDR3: CASSPSGTGISNEKLFF
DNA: TGTGCCAGCTCACCTTCCGGGACAGGTATCAGTAATGAAAAACTGTTTTTT

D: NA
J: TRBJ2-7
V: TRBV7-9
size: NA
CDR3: CASSQTRGEQYF
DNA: TGTGCCAGCAGCCAAACTAGAGGCGAGCAGTACTTC

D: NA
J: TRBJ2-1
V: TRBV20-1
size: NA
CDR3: CSATPHNEQFF
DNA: TGCAGTGCTACCCCCCACAATGAGCAGTTCTTC

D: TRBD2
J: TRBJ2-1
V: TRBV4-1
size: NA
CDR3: CASSQAPGGRWNEQFF
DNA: TGCGCCAGCAGCCAAGCCCCTGGCGGGAGGTGGAATGAGCAGTTCTTC

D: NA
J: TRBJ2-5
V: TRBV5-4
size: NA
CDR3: CASSRPGLQETQYF
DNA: TGTGCCAGCAGCCGCCCGGGCCTGCAAGAGACCCAGTACTTC

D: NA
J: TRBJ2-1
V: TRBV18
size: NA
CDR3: CASSPPTSFEQFF
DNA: TGTGCCAGCTCACCACCAACTAGTTTCGAGCAGTTCTTC

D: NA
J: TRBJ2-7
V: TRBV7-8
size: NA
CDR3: CASSRVHSYEQYF
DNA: TGTGCCAGCAGCCGCGTCCACTCCTACGAGCAGTACTTC

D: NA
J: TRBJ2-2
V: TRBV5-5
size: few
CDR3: CASSSTGLGELFF
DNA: TGTGCCAGCAGCAGCACAGGTCTCGGGGAGCTGTTTTTT

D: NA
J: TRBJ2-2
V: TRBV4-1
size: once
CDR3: CASSQAGNTGELFF
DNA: TGCGCCAGCAGCCAGGCGGGGAACACCGGGGAGCTGTTTTTT

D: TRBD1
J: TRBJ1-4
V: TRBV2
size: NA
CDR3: CASSERDRGREKLFF
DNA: TGTGCCAGCAGCGAAAGGGACAGGGGGCGTGAAAAACTGTTTTTT

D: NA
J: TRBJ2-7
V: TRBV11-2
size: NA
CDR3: CASSQDRVGEQYF
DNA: TGTGCCAGCAGCCAGGACCGGGTAGGGGAGCAGTACTTC